Below, one T cell receptor (beta chain) is given with its context. This sample stems from a study of blood T cell repertoires in COVID-19. At the level of the study: Samples taken during acute and convalescent COVID-19 were collected in the United States, Italy and Spain. PBMCs, B-cell-depleted T cells, or T cells provided the cDNA or gDNA that made up the material.

Germline-derived CDR1 and CDR2 are MNHEY and SVGAGI. With V trimmed by 7 bases and J by 3 bases, 6 bases remained unmatched. This CDR3 has 15 amino acids. Original data processing: Amplified reference gene primers provided the basis for estimating nucleated cell counts. The table came from immunoSEQ multiplex PCR; TCRdb's copy has only in-frame clones and leaves some out. The DNA gave D and trimming, while V, J and clone size come from that table. The table lists more than 90,000 clones, more than 60% of them singletons, with about 2.5% in the top ten. The V call is TRBV6-5, the J call TRBJ1-6; 7 positions match TRBD1. The sample consisted of peripheral blood. The source is a man in his fifties with acute or convalescent COVID-19. DNA for the CDR3: TGTGCCAGCACCAGGGGGGTGGACTATAATTCACCCCTCCACTTT. Its translation: CASTRGVDYNSPLHF.